The 21 T cell receptor beta chains given below trace back to one sample, sequenced in a study of persistence of HIV-infected CD4 T cells. Overlapping HIV-1 Gag 15-mer peptides at 0.85 to 1 ug per peptide per mL were used. CD4+ T cells upregulating both CD40 ligand and CD69 were sorted as responding cells. These receptors lack a known antigen. This was the immunoSEQ version 4 assay in survey mode. Sequencing was performed with immunoSEQ multiplex PCR; in TCRdb, only in-frame clones are kept and a portion is missing. The repertoire holds 23,000 or so clones, with under 80% as singletons. This specimen consisted of CD4+ T cells sorted from PBMCs after roughly 18-hour stimulation, obtained from a patient who received antiretroviral therapy. These TCRs come from an adult man with HIV who was CMV-seropositive.

The rearrangement joins TRBV7-3 to TRBJ2-7, with 9 bases fitting TRBD1. Germline CDR1 reads SGHTA; CDR2 reads FQGTGA. The J segment lost 1 base and the V segment lost 6 bases, leaving 13 bases of the junction unmatched. The CDR3 runs to 17 residues. CDR3 sequence: CASRSTGWGQGSYEQYF. CDR3 nucleotides: TGTGCCAGCAGATCCACGGGTTGGGGACAGGGTTCCTACGAGCAGTACTTC. Drawing the rest from reference TRBV7-3 and TRBJ2-7, the complete variable domain is GAGVSQTPSNKVTEKGKYVELRCDPISGHTALYWYRQSLGQGPEFLIYFQGTGAADDSGLPNDRFFAVRPEGSVSTLKIQRTERGDSAVYLCASRSTGWGQGSYEQYFGPGTRLTVT.

This chain links TRBV7-8 with TRBJ1-4; D might be TRBD1 (5 bases). V was shortened by 1 base and J by 7 bases, with 10 bases between the two germline ends. The CDR3 totals 14 residues. Looked up from germline, CDR1 is SGHVS and CDR2 is FQNEAQ. In nucleotides, the CDR3 is TGTGCCAGCAGCTTAGGTGGGGCGGGTGAAAAACTGTTTTTT. It encodes CASSLGGAGEKLFF.

This chain uses TRBV12-3 or TRBV12-4 with TRBJ1-2; 8 bases fit TRBD1. The CDR3 contains 13 residues. V was pared by 3 bases and J by 7 bases, with 4 bases of the junction left unmatched. CDR3 in amino acids: CASSFQGAVGYTF. The CDR3 nucleotides are TGTGCCAGCAGTTTCCAGGGGGCGGTTGGCTACACCTTC.

The gene calls are TRBV5-1 and TRBJ2-7; D is possibly TRBD1 or TRBD2 (5 bases each). Per the germline V gene, CDR1 is SGHRS and CDR2 is YFSETQ. Trimming removed 3 bases at V and 7 bases at J, with 17 bases between. This CDR3 has 14 residues. The CDR3 sequence is CASSSLGVEGEQYF. The CDR3 DNA sequence: TGCGCCAGCAGCTCTCTGGGGGTGGAAGGGGAGCAGTACTTC.

V gene TRBV24-1 combines with J gene TRBJ2-3; perhaps D is TRBD1 or TRBD2 (5 bases each). CDR3 length: 14 amino acids. The germline V gene encodes CDR1 KGHDR and CDR2 SFDVKD. V was pared by 5 bases and J by 6 bases, with 14 bases between. The CDR3 coding sequence is TGTGCCACCAGTGGGGGGTCTCCAATCGATACGCAGTATTTT. Its protein product is CATSGGSPIDTQYF.

The chain couples TRBV18 to TRBJ2-7; TRBD1 agrees at 8 bases. Germline V gene sequence: CDR1 KGHSH, CDR2 LQKENI. Losses at the gene ends were 5 bases for V and 1 base for J; bases not matched to a gene: 4. The CDR3 is made up of 14 amino acids. In DNA form, the CDR3 reads TGTGCCAGCTCAGAAGGACAGGGTTCCTACGAGCAGTACTTC. Translated, it gives CASSEGQGSYEQYF.

The V gene is TRBV19, the J gene TRBJ1-4; D unresolved. The ends were cut back, 3 bases at V and 5 bases at J, with 10 bases in the middle. From germline, CDR1 is LNHDA and CDR2 SQIVND (reference sequence). CDR3 length equals 14 residues. The CDR3 is CASSIAVLNEKLFF. The CDR3 DNA follows: TGTGCCAGTAGTATCGCCGTCCTCAATGAAAAACTGTTTTTT.

V is TRBV29-1 and J is TRBJ1-1; D might be TRBD1 (5 bases). This CDR3 spans 12 amino acids. Germline V lookup: CDR1 SQVTM, CDR2 ANQGSEA. The V gene lost 4 bases and the J gene lost 3 bases, with 9 bases spanning the gap. The CDR3 DNA reads TGCAGCGTTGCAAGGGGCTACACTGAAGCTTTCTTT. It yields the protein CSVARGYTEAFF.

This clone was seen a few times. The rearrangement links TRBV2 to TRBJ1-5; TRBD1 is a possible D gene (6 bases). CDR1 is SNHLY, CDR2 FYNNEI, per germline. Trimming removed 6 bases from V and 5 bases from J, with 11 bases in between. The CDR3 has 13 amino acids. The CDR3 protein is CASRAGEDQPQHF. The CDR3 region has the DNA TGTGCCAGCAGGGCAGGGGAGGATCAGCCCCAGCATTTT.

CDR3 region: CASSLQGALGYTF. CDR3 nucleotide sequence: TGTGCCAGCAGCTTACAGGGGGCGCTTGGCTACACCTTC. V and J are TRBV7-9 and TRBJ1-2; 8 nucleotides match TRBD1. CDR1 and CDR2 from the germline V gene are SEHNR and FQNEAQ (reference sequence). Trimming at V came to 2 bases and at J to 7 bases, leaving 3 bases not matched to a gene. The CDR3 has 13 amino acids.

CDR3 sequence reads: CAILDRSNQPQHF. The CDR3 region has the DNA TGTGCCATTTTGGACAGGAGCAATCAGCCCCAGCATTTT. This rearrangement joins TRBV28 to TRBJ1-5, with 7 bases matching TRBD1. CDR1 and CDR2 (germline): MDHEN, SYDVKM. The CDR3 sequence is 13 residues long. Unmatched junction bases numbered 4, after V lost 10 bases and J lost 1 base.

The chain employs TRBV23-1 and TRBJ2-1; 7 positions match TRBD1. TRBV23-1 is sorted into the ORF group, with uncertain function. The V gene end was trimmed by 6 bases and the J gene end by 0 bases; junction bases not matched to a gene: 8. The CDR3 length is 16 residues. The CDR3: CASSPDRVTSYNEQFF. For the CDR3, the DNA is TGCGCCAGCAGCCCCGACAGGGTGACCTCCTACAATGAGCAGTTCTTC.

The sample holds one count of this clone. V usage is TRBV19 and J usage is TRBJ1-2; D is undetermined. Germline V gene data show CDR1 as LNHDA and CDR2 as SQIVND (reference sequence). The V gene lost 5 bases and the J gene lost 5 bases, with 6 bases spanning the gap. There are 11 residues in the CDR3. The CDR3 sequence: CASSEVYGYTF. The CDR3 nucleotides read TGTGCCAGTAGTGAAGTATATGGCTACACCTTC.

The chain uses TRBV28 and TRBJ2-3; 10 positions match TRBD2. The germline gives CDR1 MDHEN, CDR2 SYDVKM. The CDR3 has 16 residues. After removal of 3 bases from V and 6 bases from J, the junction contained 9 bases not matched to a gene. CDR3 amino acids: CASSFGVAGGRDTQYF. In DNA, the CDR3 is TGTGCCAGCAGTTTCGGGGTAGCGGGGGGCAGGGATACGCAGTATTTT.

The chain recombines TRBV2 with TRBJ1-5; weak D call: TRBD1 (5 bases). Per germline, CDR1 SNHLY and CDR2 FYNNEI. The V and J ends lost 6 bases and 1 base respectively, with 13 bases between them. The CDR3 contains 15 residues. The chain's CDR3 is CASRDRRGSNQPQHF. CDR3 in DNA: TGTGCCAGCAGGGACCGCCGGGGGAGCAATCAGCCCCAGCATTTT.

The chain links TRBV19 to TRBJ1-5; D is perhaps TRBD1 (5 bases). The CDR3 extends over 14 amino acids. From germline, CDR1 is LNHDA and CDR2 SQIVND (reference sequence). The ends were cut back, 7 bases at V and 1 base at J, with 11 bases in the middle. In DNA, the CDR3 is TGTGCCAGTACCGTCTGGGGGAGCAATCAGCCCCAGCATTTT. It yields the protein CASTVWGSNQPQHF.

This chain uses TRBV5-1 with TRBJ2-2; D is perhaps TRBD1 (5 bases). V was pared by 8 bases and J by 5 bases, with 28 bases between. The CDR3 extends over 18 amino acids. Germline CDR1 reads SGHRS; CDR2 reads YFSETQ. This CDR3 reads CARNGPFQGFPRTGELFF. CDR3 in DNA: TGCGCCAGGAATGGCCCTTTTCAGGGATTTCCAAGGACCGGGGAGCTGTTTTTT.

This clone was counted a single time. V is TRBV10-3 and J is TRBJ1-1; 7 nucleotides match TRBD1. With 6 bases clipped from V and 0 bases from J, the junction kept 4 bases outside the gene matches. The CDR3 covers 14 residues. In germline, CDR1 is ENHRY, CDR2 SYGVKD. The CDR3: CAIRGTAMNTEAFF. Here the CDR3 DNA reads TGTGCCATCAGGGGGACAGCAATGAACACTGAAGCTTTCTTT.

J is TRBJ1-2 and V is TRBV19; D is unclear. Trimming left V 9 bases short and J 5 bases short, with 16 bases between. The CDR3 runs to 13 residues. The germline CDR1 and CDR2 sequences are LNHDA and SQIVND (reference sequence). CDR3 sequence reads: CASYENPQYGYTF. The CDR3, as DNA: TGTGCCAGCTACGAGAATCCTCAATATGGCTACACCTTC.

This chain joins TRBV7-3 and TRBJ1-1; D is unclear. Germline values: CDR1 SGHTA, CDR2 FQGTGA. The V gene lost 5 bases and the J gene lost 3 bases, with 10 bases spanning the gap. The CDR3 length is 13 residues. As DNA, the CDR3 is TGTGCCAGCAGCCCAAGGACTTACACTGAAGCTTTCTTT. The encoded protein is CASSPRTYTEAFF.

This rearrangement joins TRBV28 to TRBJ1-2; D is ambiguous. CDR3 length: 15 amino acids. V lost 5 bases and J 4 bases, leaving 17 bases between the germline ends. Germline values: CDR1 MDHEN, CDR2 SYDVKM. The CDR3 sequence is CASSTISGEGYGYTF. In DNA, the CDR3 is TGTGCCAGCAGTACAATCTCCGGGGAAGGCTATGGCTACACCTTC.